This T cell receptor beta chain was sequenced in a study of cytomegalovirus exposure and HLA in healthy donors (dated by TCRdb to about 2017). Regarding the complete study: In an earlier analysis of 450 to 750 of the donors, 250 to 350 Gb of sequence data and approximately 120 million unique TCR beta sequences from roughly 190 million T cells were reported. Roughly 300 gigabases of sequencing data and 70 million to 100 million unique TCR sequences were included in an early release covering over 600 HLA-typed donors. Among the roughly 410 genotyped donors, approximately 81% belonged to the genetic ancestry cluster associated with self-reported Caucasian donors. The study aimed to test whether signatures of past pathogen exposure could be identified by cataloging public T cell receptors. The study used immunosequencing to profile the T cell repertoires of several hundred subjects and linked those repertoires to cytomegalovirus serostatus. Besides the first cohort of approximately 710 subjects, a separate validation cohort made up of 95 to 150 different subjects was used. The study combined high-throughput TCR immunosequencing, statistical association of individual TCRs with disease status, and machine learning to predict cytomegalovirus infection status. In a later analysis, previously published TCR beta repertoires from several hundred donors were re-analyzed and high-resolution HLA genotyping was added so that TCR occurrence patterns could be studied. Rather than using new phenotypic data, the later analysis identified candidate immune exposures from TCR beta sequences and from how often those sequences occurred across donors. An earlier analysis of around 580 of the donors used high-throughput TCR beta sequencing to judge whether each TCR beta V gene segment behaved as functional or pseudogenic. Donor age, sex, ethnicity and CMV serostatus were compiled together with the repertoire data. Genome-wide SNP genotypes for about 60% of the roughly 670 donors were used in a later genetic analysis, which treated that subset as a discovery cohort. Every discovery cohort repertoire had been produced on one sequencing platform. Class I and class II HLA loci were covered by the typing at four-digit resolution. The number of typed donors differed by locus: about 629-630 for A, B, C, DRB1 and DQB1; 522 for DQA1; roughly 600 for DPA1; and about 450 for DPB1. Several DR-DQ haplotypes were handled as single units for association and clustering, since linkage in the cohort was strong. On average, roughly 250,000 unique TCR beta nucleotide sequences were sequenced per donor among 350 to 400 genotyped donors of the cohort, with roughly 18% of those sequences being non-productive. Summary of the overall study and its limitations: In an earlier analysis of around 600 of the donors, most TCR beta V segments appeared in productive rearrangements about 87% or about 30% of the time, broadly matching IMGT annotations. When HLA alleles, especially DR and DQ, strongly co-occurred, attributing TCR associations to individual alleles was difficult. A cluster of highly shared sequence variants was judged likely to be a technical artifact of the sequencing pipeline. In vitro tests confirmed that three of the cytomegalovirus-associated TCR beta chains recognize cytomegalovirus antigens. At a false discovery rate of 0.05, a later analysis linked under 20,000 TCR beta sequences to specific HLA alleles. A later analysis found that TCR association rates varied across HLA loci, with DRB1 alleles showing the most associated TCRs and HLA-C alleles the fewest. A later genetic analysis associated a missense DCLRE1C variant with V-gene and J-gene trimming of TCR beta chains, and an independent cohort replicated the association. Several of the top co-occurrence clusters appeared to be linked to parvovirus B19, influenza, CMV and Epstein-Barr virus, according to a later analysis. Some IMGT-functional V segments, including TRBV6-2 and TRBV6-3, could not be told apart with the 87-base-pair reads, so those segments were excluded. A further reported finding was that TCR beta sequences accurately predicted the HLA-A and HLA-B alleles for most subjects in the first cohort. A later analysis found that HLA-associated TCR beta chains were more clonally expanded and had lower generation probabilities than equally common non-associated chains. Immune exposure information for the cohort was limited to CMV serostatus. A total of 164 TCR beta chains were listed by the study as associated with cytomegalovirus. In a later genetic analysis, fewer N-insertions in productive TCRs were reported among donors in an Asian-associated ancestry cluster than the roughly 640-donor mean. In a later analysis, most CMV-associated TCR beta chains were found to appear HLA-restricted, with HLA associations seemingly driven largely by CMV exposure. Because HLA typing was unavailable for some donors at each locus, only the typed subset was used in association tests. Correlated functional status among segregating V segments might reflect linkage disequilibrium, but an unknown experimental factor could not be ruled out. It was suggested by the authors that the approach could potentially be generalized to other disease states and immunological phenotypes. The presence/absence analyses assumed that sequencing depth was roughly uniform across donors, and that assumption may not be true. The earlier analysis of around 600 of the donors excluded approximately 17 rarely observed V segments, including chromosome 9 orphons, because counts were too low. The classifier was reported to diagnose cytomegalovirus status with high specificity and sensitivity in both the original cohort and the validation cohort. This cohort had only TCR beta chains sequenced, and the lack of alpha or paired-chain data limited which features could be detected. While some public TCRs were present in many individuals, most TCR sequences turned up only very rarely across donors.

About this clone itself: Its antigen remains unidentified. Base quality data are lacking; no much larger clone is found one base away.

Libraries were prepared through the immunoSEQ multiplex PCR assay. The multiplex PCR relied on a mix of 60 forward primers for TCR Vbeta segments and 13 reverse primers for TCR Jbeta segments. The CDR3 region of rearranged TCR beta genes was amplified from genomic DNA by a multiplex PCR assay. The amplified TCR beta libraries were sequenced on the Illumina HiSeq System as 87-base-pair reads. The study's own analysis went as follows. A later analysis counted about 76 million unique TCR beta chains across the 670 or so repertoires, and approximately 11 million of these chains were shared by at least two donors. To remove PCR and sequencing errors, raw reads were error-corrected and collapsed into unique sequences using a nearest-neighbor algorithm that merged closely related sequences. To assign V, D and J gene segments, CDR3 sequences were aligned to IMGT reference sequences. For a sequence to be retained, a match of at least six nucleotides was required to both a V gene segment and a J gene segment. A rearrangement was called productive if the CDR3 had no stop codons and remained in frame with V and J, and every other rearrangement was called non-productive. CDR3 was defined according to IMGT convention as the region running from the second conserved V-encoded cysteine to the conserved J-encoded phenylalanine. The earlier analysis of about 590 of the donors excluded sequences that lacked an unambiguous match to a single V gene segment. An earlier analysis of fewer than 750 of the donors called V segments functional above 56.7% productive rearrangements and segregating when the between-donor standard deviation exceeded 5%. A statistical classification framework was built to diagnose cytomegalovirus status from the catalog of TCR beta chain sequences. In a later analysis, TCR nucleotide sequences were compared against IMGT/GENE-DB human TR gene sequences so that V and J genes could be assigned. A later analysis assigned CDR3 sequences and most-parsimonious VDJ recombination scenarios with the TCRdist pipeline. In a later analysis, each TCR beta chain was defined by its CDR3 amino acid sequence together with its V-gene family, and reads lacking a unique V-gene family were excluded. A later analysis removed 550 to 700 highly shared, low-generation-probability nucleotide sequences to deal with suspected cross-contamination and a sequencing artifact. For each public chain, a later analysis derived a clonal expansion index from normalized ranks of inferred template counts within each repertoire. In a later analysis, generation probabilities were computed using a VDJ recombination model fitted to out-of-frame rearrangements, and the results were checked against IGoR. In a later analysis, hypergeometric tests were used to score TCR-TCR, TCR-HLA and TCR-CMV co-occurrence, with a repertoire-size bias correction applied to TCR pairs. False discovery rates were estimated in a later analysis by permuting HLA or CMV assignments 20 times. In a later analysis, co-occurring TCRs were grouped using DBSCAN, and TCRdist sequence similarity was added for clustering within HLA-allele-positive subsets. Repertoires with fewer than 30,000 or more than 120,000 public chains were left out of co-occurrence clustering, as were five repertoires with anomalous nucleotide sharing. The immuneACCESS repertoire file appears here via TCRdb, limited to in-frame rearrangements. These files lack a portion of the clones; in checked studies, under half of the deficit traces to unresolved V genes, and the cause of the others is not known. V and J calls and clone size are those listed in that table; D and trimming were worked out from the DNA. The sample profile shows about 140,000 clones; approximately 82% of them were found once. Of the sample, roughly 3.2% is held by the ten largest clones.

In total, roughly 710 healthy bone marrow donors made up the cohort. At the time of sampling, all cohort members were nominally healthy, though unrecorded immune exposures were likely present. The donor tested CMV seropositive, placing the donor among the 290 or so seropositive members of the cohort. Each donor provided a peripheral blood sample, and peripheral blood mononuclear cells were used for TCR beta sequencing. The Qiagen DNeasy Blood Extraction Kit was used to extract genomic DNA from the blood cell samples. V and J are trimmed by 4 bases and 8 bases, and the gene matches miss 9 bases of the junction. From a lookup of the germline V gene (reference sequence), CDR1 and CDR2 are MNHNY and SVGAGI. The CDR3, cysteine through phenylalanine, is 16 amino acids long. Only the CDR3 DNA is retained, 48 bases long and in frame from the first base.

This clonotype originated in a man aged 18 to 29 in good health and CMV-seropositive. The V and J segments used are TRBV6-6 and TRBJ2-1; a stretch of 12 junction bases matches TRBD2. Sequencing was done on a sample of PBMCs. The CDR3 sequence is CASSWASGRVSDEQFF. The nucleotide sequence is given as TGTGCCAGCAGTTGGGCTAGCGGGAGGGTGTCAGATGAGCAGTTCTTC.